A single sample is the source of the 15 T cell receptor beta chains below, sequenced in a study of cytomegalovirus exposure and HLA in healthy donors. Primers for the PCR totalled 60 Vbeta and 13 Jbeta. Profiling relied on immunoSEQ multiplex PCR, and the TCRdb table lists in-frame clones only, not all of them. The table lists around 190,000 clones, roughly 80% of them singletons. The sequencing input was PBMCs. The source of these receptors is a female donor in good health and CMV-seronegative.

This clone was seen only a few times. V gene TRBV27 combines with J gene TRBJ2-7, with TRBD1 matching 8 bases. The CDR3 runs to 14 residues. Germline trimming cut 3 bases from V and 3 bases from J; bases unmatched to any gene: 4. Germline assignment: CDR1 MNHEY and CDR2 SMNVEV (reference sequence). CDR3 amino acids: CASSFYGQGYEQYF. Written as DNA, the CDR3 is TGTGCCAGCAGTTTTTATGGACAGGGCTACGAGCAGTACTTC.

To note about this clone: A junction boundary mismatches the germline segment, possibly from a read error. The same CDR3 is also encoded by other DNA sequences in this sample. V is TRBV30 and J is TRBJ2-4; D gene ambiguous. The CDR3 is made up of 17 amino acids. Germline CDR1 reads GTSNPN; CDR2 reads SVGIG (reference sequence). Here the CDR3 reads CAWSGYELRLAKNIQYF. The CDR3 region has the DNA TGCGCCTGGAGTGGTTACGAACTGAGACTAGCCAAAAACATTCAGTACTTC.

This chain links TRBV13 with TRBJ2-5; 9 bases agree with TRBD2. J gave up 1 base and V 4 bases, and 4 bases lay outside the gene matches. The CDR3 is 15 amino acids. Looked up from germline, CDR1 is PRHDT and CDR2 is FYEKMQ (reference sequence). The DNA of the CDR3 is TGTGCCAGCAGCTCCTGGCGGGGGGGCCAAGAGACCCAGTACTTC. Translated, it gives CASSSWRGGQETQYF.

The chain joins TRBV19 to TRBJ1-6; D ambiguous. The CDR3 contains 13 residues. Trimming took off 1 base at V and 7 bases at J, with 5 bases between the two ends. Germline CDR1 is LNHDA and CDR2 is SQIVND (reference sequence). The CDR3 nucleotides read TGTGCCAGTAGTATAGTGGAGAATTCACCCCTCCACTTT. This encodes CASSIVENSPLHF.

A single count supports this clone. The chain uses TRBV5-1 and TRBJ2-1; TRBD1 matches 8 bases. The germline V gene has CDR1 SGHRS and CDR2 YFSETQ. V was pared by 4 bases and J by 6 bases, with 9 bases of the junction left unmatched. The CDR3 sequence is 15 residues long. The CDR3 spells CASSTGQGVSNEQFF. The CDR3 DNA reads TGCGCCAGCAGCACCGGACAGGGCGTAAGCAATGAGCAGTTCTTC.

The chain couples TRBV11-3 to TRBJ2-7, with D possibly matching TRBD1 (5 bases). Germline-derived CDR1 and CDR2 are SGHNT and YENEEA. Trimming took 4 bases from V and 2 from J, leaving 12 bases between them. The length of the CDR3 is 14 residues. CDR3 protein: CASSSDSVPYEQYF. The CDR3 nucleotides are TGTGCCAGCAGCTCCGACAGCGTACCCTACGAGCAGTACTTC.

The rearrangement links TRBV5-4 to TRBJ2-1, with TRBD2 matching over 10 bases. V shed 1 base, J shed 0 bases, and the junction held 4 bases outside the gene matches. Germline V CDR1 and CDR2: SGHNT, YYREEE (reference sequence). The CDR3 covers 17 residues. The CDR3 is CASSLPSGGSSYNEQFF. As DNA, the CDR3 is TGTGCCAGCAGCTTGCCTAGCGGGGGCTCCTCCTACAATGAGCAGTTCTTC.

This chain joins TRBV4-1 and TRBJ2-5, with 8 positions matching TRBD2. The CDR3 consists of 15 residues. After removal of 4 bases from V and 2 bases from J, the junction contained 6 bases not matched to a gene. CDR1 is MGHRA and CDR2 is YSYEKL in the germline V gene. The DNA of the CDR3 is TGCGCCAGCAGCCCGAGACTAGCGACGCAAGAGACCCAGTACTTC. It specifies CASSPRLATQETQYF.

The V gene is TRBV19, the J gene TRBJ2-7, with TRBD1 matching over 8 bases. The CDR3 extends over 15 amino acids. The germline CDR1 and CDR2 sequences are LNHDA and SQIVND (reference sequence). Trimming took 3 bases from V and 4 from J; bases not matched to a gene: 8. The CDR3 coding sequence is TGTGCCAGTAGTATTGGACAGGGAGTCCGGTACGAGCAGTACTTC. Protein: CASSIGQGVRYEQYF.

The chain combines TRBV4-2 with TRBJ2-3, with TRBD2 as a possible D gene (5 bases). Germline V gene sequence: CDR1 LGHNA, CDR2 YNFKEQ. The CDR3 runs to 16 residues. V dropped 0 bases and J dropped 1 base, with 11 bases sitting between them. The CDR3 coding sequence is TGTGCCAGCAGCCAAGATCGGGGAAGTGGCACAGATACGCAGTATTTT. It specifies CASSQDRGSGTDTQYF.

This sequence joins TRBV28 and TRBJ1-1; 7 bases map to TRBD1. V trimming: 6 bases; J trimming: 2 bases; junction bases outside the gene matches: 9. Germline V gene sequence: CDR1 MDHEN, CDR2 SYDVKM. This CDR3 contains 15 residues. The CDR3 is CASSFTGVGNTEAFF. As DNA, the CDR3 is TGTGCCAGCAGCTTCACAGGGGTGGGTAACACTGAAGCTTTCTTT.

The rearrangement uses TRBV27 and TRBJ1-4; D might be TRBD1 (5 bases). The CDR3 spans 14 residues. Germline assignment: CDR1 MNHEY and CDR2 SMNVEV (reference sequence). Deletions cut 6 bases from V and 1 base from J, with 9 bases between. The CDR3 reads CASSRGGTNEKLFF. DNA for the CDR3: TGTGCCAGCAGCCGGGGGGGAACTAATGAAAAACTGTTTTTT.

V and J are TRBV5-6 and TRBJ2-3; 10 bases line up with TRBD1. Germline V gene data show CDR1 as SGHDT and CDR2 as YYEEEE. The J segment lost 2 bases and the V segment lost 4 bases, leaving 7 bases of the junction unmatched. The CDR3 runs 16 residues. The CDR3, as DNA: TGTGCCAGCAGCCCGGGACAGGGGTATTCCACAGATACGCAGTATTTT. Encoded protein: CASSPGQGYSTDTQYF.

CDR3 amino acids: CASSHRDRPQEQFF. CDR3 coding DNA: TGTGCCAGCAGCCACCGGGACAGGCCCCAGGAGCAGTTCTTC. The rearrangement joins TRBV7-9 to TRBJ2-1, with 8 bases that match TRBD1. The CDR3 loop spans 14 amino acids. J lost 10 bases, V lost 5 bases, and 10 bases had no gene match. Germline V CDR1 and CDR2: SEHNR, FQNEAQ (reference sequence).

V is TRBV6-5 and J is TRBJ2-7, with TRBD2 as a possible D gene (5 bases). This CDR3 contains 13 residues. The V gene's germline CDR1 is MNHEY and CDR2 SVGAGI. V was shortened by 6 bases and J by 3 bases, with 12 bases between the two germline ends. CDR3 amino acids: CASRRGPVYEQYF. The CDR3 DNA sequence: TGTGCCAGCAGACGCGGGCCAGTCTACGAGCAGTACTTC.